The text below deals with one T cell receptor (beta chain). What it binds is unknown. This record comes from a study of T cell responses to AZD1222 COVID-19 vaccine. Study results and caveats: Seropositivity was recorded at baseline in only a handful of AZD1222 recipients.

Sequencing used immunoSEQ multiplex PCR; TCRdb keeps in-frame clones, though not all of them. The table has 70,000 to 95,000 clones, around 93% seen once. The CDR3 runs 18 residues. With V trimmed by 3 bases and J by 4 bases, 11 bases remained unmatched. Germline-derived CDR1 and CDR2 are LNHDA and SQIVND (reference sequence). The specimen comprised peripheral blood, sampled 28 days after the second AZD1222 dose. The chain recombines TRBV19 with TRBJ2-2; 10 bases are shared with TRBD2. This sequence was found in an adult who received the AZD1222 COVID-19 vaccine. The CDR3 DNA reads TGTGCCAGTAGTATTTCCAGCGGGAGGGCCGCTGGCACCGGGGAGCTGTTTTTT. Its translation: CASSISSGRAAGTGELFF.